The rows below give T cell receptor beta chains drawn from one sample of a study of post-analysis software for immune sequencing data. TCRdb re-called the PCR reads through MiXCR, storing one row per CDR3 protein. Of about 570,000 distinct CDR3 sequences in the sample, 34% were seen once. Specimen: blood. These receptors all come from a girl aged 2-17 years with multiple sclerosis. Both conserved end residues are part of each CDR3. The order of the fields is V gene, clone size, J gene, D gene, CDR3 length, CDR3 DNA, CDR3 protein. A D gene is named only where the DNA matches it firmly. Size is omitted from some rows. Given values are once, few, many or a class for expanded clones.

>TRBV7-9|.|TRBJ1-4|TRBD1|15
TGTGCCAGCAACCCCGACAGGGCAACTAATGAAAAACTGTTTTTT
CASNPDRATNEKLFF
>TRBV6-1|.|TRBJ1-5|TRBD1|17
TGTGCCAGCAGGAATCCCTACAGGGGCCCTAGCAATCAGCCCCAGCATTTT
CASRNPYRGPSNQPQHF
>TRBV6-5|.|TRBJ2-4|TRBD2|13
TGTGCCAGCAGTCGTGGGGGAGGGAACATTCAGTACTTC
CASSRGGGNIQYF
>TRBV13|once|TRBJ2-7|.|13
TGTGCCAGCAGCACAAGGGGTTTCTACGAGCAGTACTTC
CASSTRGFYEQYF
>TRBV10-3|.|TRBJ2-1|TRBD1|15
TGTGCCATCAGGGGAAACAGGGGCAACCTCGATGAGCAGTTCTTC
CAIRGNRGNLDEQFF
>TRBV5-5|.|TRBJ1-1|.|13
TGTGCCAGCAGCTTGGTACCCGGGACTGAAGCTTTCTTT
CASSLVPGTEAFF
>TRBV11-1|few|TRBJ2-1|.|17
TGTGCCAGCAGCTCAACCTATTCTAACCCGGTGGGGAATGAGCAGTTCTTC
CASSSTYSNPVGNEQFF
>TRBV9|few|TRBJ2-5|TRBD2|16
TGTGCCAGCAGCTTCTCAGCGGGGGGCACCCAAGAGACCCAGTACTTC
CASSFSAGGTQETQYF
>TRBV2|.|TRBJ2-3|.|14
TGTGCCAGCAGTGAAGCGCCTAACACAGATACGCAGTATTTT
CASSEAPNTDTQYF
>TRBV12-3/TRBV12-4|.|TRBJ1-5|.|12
TGTGCCAGCAGATCTGCAAATCAGCCCCAGCATTTT
CASRSANQPQHF
>TRBV6-6|.|TRBJ1-1|.|16
TGTGCCAGCAGTTACATCGCCGGGCGGGGGAACACTGAAGCTTTCTTT
CASSYIAGRGNTEAFF
>TRBV15|.|TRBJ1-2|.|12
TGTGCCACCTCACAGGCTGTTTATGGCTACACCTTC
CATSQAVYGYTF
>TRBV7-2|many|TRBJ2-3|.|15
TGTGCCAGCAGCGTATGGGACTCCCACACAGATACGCAGTATTTT
CASSVWDSHTDTQYF
>TRBV20-1|few|TRBJ2-3|.|11
TGCAGTGCCGGAGACACAGATACGCAGTATTTT
CSAGDTDTQYF
>TRBV2|few|TRBJ1-2|TRBD1|15
TGTGCCAGCAGTGTTCCAGGGGGAGGTATCTATGGCTACACCTTC
CASSVPGGGIYGYTF
>TRBV10-2|.|TRBJ2-5|.|14
TGCGCCAGCAGTGAGCGTCACCTAAAAGAGACCCAGTACTTC
CASSERHLKETQYF
>TRBV11-2|few|TRBJ2-1|.|16
TGTGCCAGCAGCTTAAGGGTCAGGGGGGGCGGGTATGAGCAGTTCTTC
CASSLRVRGGGYEQFF
>TRBV11-2|.|TRBJ1-1|.|13
TGTGCCAGCAGCTTAGTGGGCAGGGCTGAAGCTTTCTTT
CASSLVGRAEAFF
>TRBV6-5|few|TRBJ2-7|.|15
TGTGCCAGCAGTTACGGCAGGACACCGACCTACGAGCAGTACTTC
CASSYGRTPTYEQYF
>TRBV4-1|.|TRBJ1-2|.|12
TGCGCCAACAGCCAATTTCCCTATGGCTACACCTTC
CANSQFPYGYTF
>TRBV6-1|.|TRBJ2-7|.|13
TGTGCCAGCAGTGAACTAGCCCCCTACGAGCAGTACTTC
CASSELAPYEQYF
>TRBV12-3/TRBV12-4|few|TRBJ2-6|.|14
TGTGCCAGCAGTTTCGAGTCTGGGGCCAACGTCCTGACTTTC
CASSFESGANVLTF
>TRBV20-1|.|TRBJ2-7|.|14
TGCAGTGCAACGACTACCGTTAGCTCCTACGAGCAGTACTTC
CSATTTVSSYEQYF
>TRBV7-3|.|TRBJ2-7|TRBD1|18
TGTGCCAGCAGCTTAAGGCCCTCCGGGACAGAAAAGTCCTACGTGCAGTACTTC
CASSLRPSGTEKSYVQYF
>TRBV12-3/TRBV12-4|few|TRBJ1-6|TRBD1|16
TGTGCCAGCAGTGAGAGGACAGGGGGATTTCATTCACCCCTCCACTTT
CASSERTGGFHSPLHF
>TRBV29-1|.|TRBJ2-5|.|12
TGCAGCGTCACTGACAGCCAAGAGACCCAGTACTTC
CSVTDSQETQYF
>TRBV5-5|few|TRBJ1-2|.|13
TGTGCCAGCAGCTTGGTCGGGACGAATGGCTACACCTTC
CASSLVGTNGYTF
>TRBV6-1|.|TRBJ1-1|.|13
TGTGCCAGCAGGATGGGGATGAACACTGAAGCTTTCTTT
CASRMGMNTEAFF
>TRBV7-2|.|TRBJ1-2|.|12
TGTGCCAGCAGCTTACAGGGCGGGGGCTACACCTTC
CASSLQGGGYTF
>TRBV20-1|.|TRBJ1-2|.|14
TGCAGTGCTAGAGATCTCGGGGTGAAGTATGGCTACACCTTC
CSARDLGVKYGYTF
>TRBV29-1|.|TRBJ2-7|.|11
TGCAGCGTTGAACTATTCGATGAGCAGTACTTC
CSVELFDEQYF
>TRBV12-3/TRBV12-4|few|TRBJ1-2|.|14
TGTGCCAGCAGTTTACGATCGGCCTCCTATGGCTACACCTTC
CASSLRSASYGYTF
>TRBV12-3/TRBV12-4|few|TRBJ1-1|.|16
TGTGCCAGCAGTTTAGATGGATGGAGTGCCCGCAATGAAGCTTTCTTT
CASSLDGWSARNEAFF
>TRBV2|.|TRBJ1-3|.|14
TGTGCCAGCAGTGACAGGGTAGCTGGAAACACCATATATTTT
CASSDRVAGNTIYF
>TRBV2|few|TRBJ1-6|TRBD1|13
TGTGCCAGCACCGGACAGGGACACGTGTCCCTCCACTTT
CASTGQGHVSLHF
>TRBV7-2|few|TRBJ2-5|.|15
TGTGCCAGCAGCTTTGGTCGGGGCCGGAGAGAGACCCAGTACTTC
CASSFGRGRRETQYF
>TRBV11-2|.|TRBJ2-1|TRBD2|17
TGTGCCGCCTCGGGACTAGCGGGGGGGAGTAGGTACAATGAGCAGTTCTTC
CAASGLAGGSRYNEQFF
>TRBV7-3|.|TRBJ2-3|.|14
TGTGCCAGCAGCCCAGGCCTCAGCGCAGATACGCAGTATTTT
CASSPGLSADTQYF